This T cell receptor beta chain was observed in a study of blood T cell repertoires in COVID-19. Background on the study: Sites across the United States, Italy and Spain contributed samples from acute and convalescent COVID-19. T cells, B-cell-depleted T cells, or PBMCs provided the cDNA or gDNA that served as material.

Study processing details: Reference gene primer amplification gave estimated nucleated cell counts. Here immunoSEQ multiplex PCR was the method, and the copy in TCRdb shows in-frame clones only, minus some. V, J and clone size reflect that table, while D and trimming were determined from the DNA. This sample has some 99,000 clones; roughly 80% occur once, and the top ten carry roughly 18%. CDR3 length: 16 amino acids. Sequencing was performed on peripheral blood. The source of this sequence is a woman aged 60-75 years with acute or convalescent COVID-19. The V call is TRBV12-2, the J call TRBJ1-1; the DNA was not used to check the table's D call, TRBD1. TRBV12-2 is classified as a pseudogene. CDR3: CASRLAYIGGISEAFF. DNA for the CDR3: TGTGCAAGTCGCTTAGCGTATATAGGGGGCATATCTGAAGCTTTCTTT.